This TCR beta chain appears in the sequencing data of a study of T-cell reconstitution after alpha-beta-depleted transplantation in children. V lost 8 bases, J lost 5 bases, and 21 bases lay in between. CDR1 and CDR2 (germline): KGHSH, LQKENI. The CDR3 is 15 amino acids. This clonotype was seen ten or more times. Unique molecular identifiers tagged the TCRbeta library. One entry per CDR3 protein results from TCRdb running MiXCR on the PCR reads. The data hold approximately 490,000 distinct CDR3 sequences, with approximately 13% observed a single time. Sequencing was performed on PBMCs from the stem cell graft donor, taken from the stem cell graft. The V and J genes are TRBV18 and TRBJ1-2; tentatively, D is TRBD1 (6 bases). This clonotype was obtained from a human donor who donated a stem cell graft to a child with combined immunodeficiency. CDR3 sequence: CASTIGGQGSYGYTF. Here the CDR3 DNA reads TGTGCCAGCACCATAGGGGGGCAGGGATCGTATGGCTACACCTTC.